These 2 T cell receptor beta chains share one sample of origin, sequenced in a study of human T cells and chemical hapten exposure (dated by TCRdb to the early 2020s). Library preparation was by RACE. The data were produced on a NextSeq 500. Using fastp at Q25 and MiXCR, TCRdb reprocessed the public reads and kept productive beta chains. One record per CDR3 amino acid sequence lists the most common genes and DNA. The sample table contains 200,000 to 300,000 distinct CDR3 sequences; only one count was recorded for 7.5% to 9% of them. The ten largest clones represent about 2.1% of the sample. The time point label, read with the paper, signifies: pre-sensitization, week 0. Interpreted using the paper, the treatment or condition label stands for: therapeutic diphenylcyclopropenone sensitization with weekly scalp DPC. The specimen comprised whole blood, sampled in connection with sensitization to the hapten diphenylcyclopropenone (DPC). The receptors originated from a woman in her forties with alopecia areata. Some clones in this sample may be carry-over from other donors' samples.

Ten or more counts support this clonotype. The rearrangement uses TRBV28 and TRBJ2-3; 7 nucleotides agree with TRBD1. The CDR3 extends over 14 amino acids. J lost 2 bases, V lost 7 bases, and 6 bases had no gene match. Looked up from germline, CDR1 is MDHEN and CDR2 is SYDVKM. For the CDR3, the DNA is TGTGCCAGCACGAGGGGGCCCCCCACAGATACGCAGTATTTT. It yields the protein CASTRGPPTDTQYF.

The chain uses TRBV7-2 and TRBJ2-2; D call uncertain. CDR1 is SGHTA and CDR2 is FQGNSA in the germline V gene. The CDR3 is 13 residues long. Trimming stripped 3 bases from V and 6 bases from J, with 8 bases between. The DNA of the CDR3 is TGTGCCAGCAGCTTGGTATGGGCCGGGGAGCTGTTTTTT. Protein product: CASSLVWAGELFF. Together with reference TRBV7-2 and TRBJ2-2, the CDR3 gives the full variable domain: GAGVSQSPSNKVTEKGKDVELRCDPISGHTALYWYRQSLGQGLEFLIYFQGNSAPDKSGLPSDRFSAERTGGSVSTLTIQRTQQEDSAVYLCASSLVWAGELFFGEGSRLTVL.